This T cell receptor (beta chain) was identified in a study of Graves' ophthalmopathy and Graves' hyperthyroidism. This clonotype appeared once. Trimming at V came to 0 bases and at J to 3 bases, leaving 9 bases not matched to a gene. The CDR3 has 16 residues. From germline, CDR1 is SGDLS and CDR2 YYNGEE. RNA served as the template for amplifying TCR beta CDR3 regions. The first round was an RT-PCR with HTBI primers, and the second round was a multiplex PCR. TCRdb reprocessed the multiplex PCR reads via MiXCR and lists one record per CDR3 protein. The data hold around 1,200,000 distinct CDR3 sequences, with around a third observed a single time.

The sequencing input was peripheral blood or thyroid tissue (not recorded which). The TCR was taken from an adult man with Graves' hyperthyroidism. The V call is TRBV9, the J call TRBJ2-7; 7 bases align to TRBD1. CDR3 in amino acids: CASSVGEGGTLYEQYF. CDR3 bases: TGTGCCAGCAGCGTAGGAGAAGGGGGCACTCTCTACGAGCAGTACTTC.